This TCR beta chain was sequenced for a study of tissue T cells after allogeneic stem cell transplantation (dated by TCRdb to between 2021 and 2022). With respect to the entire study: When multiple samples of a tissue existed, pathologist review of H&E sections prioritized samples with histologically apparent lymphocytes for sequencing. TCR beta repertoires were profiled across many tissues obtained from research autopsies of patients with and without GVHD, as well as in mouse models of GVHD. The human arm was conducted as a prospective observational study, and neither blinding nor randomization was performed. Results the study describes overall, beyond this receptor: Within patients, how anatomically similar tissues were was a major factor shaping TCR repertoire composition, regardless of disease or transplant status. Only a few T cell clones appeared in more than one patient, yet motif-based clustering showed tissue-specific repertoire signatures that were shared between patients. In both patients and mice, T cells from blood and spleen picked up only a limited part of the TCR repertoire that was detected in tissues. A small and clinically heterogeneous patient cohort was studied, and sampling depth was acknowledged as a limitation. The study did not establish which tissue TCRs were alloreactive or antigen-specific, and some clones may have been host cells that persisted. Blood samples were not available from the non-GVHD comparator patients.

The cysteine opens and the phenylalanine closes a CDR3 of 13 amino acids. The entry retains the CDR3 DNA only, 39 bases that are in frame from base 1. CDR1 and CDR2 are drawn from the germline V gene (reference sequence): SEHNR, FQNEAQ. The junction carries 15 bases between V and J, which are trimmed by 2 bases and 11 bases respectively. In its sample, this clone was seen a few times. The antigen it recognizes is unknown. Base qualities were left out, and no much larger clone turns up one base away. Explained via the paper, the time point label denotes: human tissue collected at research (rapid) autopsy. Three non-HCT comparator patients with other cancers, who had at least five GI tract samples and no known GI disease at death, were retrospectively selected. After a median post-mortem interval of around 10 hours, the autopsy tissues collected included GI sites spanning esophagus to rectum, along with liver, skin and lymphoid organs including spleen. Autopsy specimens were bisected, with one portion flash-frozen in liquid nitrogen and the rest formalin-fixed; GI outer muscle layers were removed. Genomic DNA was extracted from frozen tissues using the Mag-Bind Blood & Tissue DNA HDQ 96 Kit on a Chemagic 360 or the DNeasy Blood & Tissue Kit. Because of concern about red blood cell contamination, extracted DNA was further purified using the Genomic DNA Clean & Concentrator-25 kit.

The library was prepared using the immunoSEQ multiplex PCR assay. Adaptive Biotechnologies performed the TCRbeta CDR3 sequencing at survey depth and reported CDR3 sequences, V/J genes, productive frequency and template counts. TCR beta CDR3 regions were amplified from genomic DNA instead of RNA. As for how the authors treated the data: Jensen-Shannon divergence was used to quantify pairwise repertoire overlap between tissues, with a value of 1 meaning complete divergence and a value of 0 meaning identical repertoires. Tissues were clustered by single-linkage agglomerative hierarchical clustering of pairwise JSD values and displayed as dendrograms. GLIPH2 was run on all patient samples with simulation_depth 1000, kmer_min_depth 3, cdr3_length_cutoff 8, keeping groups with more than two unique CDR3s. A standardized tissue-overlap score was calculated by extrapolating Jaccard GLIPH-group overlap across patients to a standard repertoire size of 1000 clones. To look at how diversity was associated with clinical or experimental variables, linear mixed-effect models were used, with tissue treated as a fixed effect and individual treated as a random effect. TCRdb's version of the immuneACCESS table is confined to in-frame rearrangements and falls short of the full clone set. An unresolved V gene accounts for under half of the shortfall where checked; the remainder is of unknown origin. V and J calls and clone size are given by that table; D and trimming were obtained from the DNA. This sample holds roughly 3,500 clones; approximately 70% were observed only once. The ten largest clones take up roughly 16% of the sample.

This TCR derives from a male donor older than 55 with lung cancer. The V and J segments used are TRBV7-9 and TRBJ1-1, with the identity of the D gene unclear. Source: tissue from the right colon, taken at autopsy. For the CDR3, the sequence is CASSLQDPPDAFF. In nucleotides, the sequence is TGTGCCAGCAGCTTACAGGATCCTCCAGACGCTTTCTTT.